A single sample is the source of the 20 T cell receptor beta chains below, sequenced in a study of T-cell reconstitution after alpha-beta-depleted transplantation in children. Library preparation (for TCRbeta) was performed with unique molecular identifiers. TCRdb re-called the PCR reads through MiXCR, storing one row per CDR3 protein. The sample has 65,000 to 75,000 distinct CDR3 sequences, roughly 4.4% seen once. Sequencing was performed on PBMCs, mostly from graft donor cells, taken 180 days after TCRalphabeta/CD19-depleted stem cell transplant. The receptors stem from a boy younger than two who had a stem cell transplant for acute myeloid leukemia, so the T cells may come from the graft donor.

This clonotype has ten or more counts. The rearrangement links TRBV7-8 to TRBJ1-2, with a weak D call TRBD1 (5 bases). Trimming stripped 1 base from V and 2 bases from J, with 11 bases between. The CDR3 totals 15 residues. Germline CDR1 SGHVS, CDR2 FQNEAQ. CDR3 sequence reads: CASSLEGALNYGYTF. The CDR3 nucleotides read TGTGCCAGCAGCTTAGAAGGGGCATTAAACTATGGCTACACCTTC.

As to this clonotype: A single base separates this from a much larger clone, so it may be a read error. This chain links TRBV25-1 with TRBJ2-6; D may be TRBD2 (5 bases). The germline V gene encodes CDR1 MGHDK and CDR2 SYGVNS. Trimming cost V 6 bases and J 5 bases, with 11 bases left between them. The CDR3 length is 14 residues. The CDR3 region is CASSLERRANVLTF. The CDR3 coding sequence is TGTGCCAGCAGCCTGGAGCGGCGGGCCAACGTCCTGACTTTC.

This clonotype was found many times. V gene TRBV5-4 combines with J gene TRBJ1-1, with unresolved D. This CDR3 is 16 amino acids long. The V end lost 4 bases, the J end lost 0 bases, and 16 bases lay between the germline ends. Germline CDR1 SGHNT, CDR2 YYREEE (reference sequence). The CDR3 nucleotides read TGTGCCAGCAGCCCGAATGTGGCGGGCTTGAACACTGAAGCTTTCTTT. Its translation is CASSPNVAGLNTEAFF.

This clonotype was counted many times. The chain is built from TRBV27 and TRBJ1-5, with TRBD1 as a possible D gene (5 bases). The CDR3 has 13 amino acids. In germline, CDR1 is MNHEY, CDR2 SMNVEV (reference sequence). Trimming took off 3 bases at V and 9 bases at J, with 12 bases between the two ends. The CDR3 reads CASSLQGLWPQHF. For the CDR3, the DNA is TGTGCCAGCAGTTTGCAGGGTCTCTGGCCCCAGCATTTT.

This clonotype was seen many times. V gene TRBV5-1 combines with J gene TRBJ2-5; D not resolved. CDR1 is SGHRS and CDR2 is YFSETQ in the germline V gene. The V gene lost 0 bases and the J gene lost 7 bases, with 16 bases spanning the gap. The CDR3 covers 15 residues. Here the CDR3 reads CASSLDETRLGTQYF. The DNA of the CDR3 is TGCGCCAGCAGCTTGGACGAGACACGTTTGGGGACCCAGTACTTC.

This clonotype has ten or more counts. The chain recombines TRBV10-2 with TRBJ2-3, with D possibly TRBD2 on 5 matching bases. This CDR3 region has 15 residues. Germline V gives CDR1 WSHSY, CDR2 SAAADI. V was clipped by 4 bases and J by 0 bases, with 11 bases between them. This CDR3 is CASSGREFSTDTQYF. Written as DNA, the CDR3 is TGCGCCAGCAGTGGCCGGGAATTTAGCACAGATACGCAGTATTTT.

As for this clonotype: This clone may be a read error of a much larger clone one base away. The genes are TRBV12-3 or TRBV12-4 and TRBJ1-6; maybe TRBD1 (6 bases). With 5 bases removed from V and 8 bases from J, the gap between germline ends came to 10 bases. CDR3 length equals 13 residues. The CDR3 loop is CASSRQVYSPLHF. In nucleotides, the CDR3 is TGTGCCAGCAGTAGACAGGTGTATTCACCCCTCCACTTT.

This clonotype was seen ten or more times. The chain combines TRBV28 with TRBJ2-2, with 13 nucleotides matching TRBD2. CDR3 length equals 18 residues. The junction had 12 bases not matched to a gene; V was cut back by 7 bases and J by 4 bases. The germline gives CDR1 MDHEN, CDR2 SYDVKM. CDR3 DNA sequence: TGTGCCAGCAATCGAGGCGGACTAGCGGGGGCCCTCACCGGGGAGCTGTTTTTT. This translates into CASNRGGLAGALTGELFF.

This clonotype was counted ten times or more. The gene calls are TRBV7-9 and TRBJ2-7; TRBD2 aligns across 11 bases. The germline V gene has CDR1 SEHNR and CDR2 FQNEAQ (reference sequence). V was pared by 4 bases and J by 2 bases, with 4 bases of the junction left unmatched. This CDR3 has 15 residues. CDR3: CASSSPTSGAYEQYF. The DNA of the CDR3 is TGTGCCAGCAGCTCCCCGACTAGCGGGGCCTACGAGCAGTACTTC.

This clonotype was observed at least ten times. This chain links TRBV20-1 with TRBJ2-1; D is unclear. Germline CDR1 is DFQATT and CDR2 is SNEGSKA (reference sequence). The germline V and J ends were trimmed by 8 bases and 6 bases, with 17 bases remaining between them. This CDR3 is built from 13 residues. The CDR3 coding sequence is TGCAGTACCTCAAAAACGGTCATCAATGAGCAGTTCTTC. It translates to CSTSKTVINEQFF.

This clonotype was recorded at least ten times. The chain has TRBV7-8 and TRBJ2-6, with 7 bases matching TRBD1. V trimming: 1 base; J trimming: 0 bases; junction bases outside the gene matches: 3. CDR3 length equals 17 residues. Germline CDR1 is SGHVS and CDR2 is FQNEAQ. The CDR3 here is CASSLGTGLSGANVLTF. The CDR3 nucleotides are TGTGCCAGCAGCTTAGGGACAGGCCTCTCTGGGGCCAACGTCCTGACTTTC. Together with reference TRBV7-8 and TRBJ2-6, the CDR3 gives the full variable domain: GAGVSQSPRYKVAKRGQDVALRCDPISGHVSLFWYQQALGQGPEFLTYFQNEAQLDKSGLPSDRFFAERPEGSVSTLKIQRTQQEDSAVYLCASSLGTGLSGANVLTFGAGSRLTVL.

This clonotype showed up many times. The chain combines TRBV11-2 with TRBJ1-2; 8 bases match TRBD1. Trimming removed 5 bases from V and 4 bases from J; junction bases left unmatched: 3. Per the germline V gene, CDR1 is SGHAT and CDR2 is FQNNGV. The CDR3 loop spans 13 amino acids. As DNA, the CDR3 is TGTGCCAGCAGCCCAGGGGGCAGCTATGGCTACACCTTC. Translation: CASSPGGSYGYTF.

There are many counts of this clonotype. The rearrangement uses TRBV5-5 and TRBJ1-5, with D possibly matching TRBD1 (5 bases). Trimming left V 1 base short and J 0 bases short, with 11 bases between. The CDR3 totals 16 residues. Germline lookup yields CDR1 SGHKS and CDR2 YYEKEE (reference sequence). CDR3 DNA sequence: TGTGCCAGCAGCTTGTCTAACGGGGCTAGCAATCAGCCCCAGCATTTT. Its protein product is CASSLSNGASNQPQHF.

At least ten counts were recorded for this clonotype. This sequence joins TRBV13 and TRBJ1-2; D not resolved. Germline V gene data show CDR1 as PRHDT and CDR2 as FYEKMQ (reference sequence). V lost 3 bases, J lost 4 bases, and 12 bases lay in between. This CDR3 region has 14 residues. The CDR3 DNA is TGTGCCAGCAGCTTCGATTCCTACCCCTATGGCTACACCTTC. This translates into CASSFDSYPYGYTF.

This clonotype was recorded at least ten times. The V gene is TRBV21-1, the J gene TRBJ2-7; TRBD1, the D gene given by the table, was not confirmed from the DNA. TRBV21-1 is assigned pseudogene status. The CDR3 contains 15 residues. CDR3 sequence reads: CASSKVRDNYYEQYV. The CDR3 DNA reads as TGTGCCAGCAGCAAAGTGCGGGACAATTACTACGAGCAGTACGTC.

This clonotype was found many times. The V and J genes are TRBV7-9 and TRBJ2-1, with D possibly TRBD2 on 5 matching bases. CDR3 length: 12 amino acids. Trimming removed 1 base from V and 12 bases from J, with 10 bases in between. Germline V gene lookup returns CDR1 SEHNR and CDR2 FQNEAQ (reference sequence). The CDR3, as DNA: TGTGCCAGCAGCTTAGGCGAGAGCGGGCAGTTCTTC. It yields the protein CASSLGESGQFF.

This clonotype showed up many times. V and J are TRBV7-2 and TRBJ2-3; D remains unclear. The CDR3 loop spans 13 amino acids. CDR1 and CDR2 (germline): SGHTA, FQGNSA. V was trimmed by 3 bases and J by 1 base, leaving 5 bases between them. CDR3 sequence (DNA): TGTGCCAGCAGCTTGTTCGGCACAGATACGCAGTATTTT. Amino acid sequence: CASSLFGTDTQYF.

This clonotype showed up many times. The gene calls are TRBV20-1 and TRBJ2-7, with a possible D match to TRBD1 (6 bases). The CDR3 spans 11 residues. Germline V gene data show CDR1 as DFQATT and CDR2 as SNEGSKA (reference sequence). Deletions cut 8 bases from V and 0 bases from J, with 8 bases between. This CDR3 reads CSWDNSYEQYF. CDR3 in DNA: TGCAGTTGGGACAACTCCTACGAGCAGTACTTC.

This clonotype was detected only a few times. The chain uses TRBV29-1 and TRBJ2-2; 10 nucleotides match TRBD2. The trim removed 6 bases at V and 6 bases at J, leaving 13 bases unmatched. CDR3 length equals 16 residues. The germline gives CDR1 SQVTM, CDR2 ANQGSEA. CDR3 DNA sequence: TGCAGCGTGACCTCCCCGGAGCGGGGGGGCCCCGGGGAGCTGTTTTTT. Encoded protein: CSVTSPERGGPGELFF.

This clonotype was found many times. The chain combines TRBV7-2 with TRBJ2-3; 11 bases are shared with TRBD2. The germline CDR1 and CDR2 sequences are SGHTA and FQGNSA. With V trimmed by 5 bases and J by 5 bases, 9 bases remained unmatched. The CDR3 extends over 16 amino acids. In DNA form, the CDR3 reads TGTGCCAGCAGCGCCTTTAGCGGGGGGGCCGAAGATACGCAGTATTTT. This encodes CASSAFSGGAEDTQYF.